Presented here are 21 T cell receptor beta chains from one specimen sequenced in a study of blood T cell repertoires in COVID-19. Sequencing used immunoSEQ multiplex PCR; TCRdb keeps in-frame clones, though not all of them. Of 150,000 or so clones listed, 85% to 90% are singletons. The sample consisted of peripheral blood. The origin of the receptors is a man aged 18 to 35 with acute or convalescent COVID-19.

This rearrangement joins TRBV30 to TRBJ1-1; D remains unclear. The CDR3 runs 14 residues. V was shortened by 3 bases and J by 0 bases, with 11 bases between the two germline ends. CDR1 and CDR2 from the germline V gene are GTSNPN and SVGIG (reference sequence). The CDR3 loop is CAWSAENMNTEAFF. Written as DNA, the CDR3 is TGTGCCTGGAGCGCGGAGAATATGAACACTGAAGCTTTCTTT.

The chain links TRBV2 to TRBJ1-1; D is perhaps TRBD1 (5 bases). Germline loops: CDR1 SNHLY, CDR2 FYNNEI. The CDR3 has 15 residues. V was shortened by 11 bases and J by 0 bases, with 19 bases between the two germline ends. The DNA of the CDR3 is TGTGCCGGCGGGGACCTCAAGGGGTTGAACACTGAAGCTTTCTTT. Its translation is CAGGDLKGLNTEAFF.

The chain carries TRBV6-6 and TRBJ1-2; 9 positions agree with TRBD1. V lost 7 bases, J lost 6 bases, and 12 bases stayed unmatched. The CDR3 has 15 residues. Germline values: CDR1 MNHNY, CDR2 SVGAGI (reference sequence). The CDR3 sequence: CASKGTGSDYDGYTF. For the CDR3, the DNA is TGTGCCAGCAAAGGGACAGGGTCGGACTATGATGGCTACACCTTC.

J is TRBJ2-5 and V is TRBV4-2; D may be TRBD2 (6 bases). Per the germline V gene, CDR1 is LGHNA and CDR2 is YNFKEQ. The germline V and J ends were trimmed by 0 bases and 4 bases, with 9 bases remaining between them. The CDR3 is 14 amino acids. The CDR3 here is CASSQDLGGETQYF. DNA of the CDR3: TGTGCCAGCAGCCAAGATTTGGGAGGAGAGACCCAGTACTTC.

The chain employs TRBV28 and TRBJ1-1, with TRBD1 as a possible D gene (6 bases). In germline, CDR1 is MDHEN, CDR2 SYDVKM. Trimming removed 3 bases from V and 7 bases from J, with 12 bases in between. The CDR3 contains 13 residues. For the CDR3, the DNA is TGTGCCAGCAGTTTGAACAGGGTTGTTGAAGCTTTCTTT. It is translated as CASSLNRVVEAFF.

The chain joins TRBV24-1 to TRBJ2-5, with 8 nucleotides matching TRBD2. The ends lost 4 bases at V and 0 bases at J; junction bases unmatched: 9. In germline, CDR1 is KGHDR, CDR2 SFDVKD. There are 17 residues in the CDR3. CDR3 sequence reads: CATSDSNSGVHQETQYF. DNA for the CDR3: TGTGCCACCAGTGACTCAAATAGCGGGGTTCACCAAGAGACCCAGTACTTC.

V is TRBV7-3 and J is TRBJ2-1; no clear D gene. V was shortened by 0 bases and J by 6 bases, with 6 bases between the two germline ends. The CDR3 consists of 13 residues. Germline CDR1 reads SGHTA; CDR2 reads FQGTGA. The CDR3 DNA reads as TGTGCCAGCAGCTTAACCCCTAGCAATGAGCAGTTCTTC. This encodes CASSLTPSNEQFF.

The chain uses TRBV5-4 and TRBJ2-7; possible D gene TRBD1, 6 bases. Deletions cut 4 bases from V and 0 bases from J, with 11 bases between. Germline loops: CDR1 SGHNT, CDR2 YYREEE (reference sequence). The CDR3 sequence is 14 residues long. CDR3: CASSQDSGSYEQYF. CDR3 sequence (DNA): TGTGCCAGCAGCCAGGACAGTGGCTCCTACGAGCAGTACTTC. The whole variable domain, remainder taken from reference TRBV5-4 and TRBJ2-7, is ETGVTQSPTHLIKTRGQQVTLRCSSQSGHNTVSWYQQALGQGPQFIFQYYREEENGRGNFPPRFSGLQFPNYSSELNVNALELDDSALYLCASSQDSGSYEQYFGPGTRLTVT.

For the CDR3, the DNA is TGTGCCAGCATAGTGGGCCAGGGGAACACTGAAGCTTTCTTT. It yields the protein CASIVGQGNTEAFF. The chain is built from TRBV2 and TRBJ1-1; TRBD1 might be the D (5 bases). Germline CDR1 and CDR2: SNHLY and FYNNEI. V lost 7 bases and J 1 base, leaving 13 bases between the germline ends. This CDR3 has 14 amino acids.

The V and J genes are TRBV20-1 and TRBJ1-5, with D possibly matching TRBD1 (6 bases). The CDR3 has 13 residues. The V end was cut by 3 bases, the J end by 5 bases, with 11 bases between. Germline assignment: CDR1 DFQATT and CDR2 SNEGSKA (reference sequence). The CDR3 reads CSASGGRDQPQHF. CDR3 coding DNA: TGCAGTGCTAGTGGGGGGCGCGATCAGCCCCAGCATTTT.

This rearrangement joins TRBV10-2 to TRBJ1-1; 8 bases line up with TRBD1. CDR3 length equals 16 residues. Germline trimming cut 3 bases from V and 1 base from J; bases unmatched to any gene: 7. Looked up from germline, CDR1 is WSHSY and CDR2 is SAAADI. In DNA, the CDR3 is TGCGCCAGCAGTGAAACAGGGGGAGGCGGGAACACTGAAGCTTTCTTT. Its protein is CASSETGGGGNTEAFF.

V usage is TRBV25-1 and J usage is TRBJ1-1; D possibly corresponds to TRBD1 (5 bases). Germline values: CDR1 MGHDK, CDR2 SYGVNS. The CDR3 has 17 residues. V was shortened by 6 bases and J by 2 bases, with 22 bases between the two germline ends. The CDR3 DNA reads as TGTGCCAGCAGCCCACCCCGCGCAGGGAGGGGAAACACTGAAGCTTTCTTT. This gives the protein CASSPPRAGRGNTEAFF. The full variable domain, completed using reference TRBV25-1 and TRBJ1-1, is EADIYQTPRYLVIGTGKKITLECSQTMGHDKMYWYQQDPGMELHLIHYSYGVNSTEKGDLSSESTVSRIRTEHFPLTLESARPSHTSQYLCASSPPRAGRGNTEAFFGQGTRLTVV.

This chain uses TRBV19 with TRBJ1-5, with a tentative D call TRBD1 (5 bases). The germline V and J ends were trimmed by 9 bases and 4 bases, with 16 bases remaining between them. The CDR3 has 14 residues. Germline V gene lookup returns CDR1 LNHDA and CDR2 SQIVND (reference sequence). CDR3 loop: CASSLGVSNQPQHF. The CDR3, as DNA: TGTGCCAGCAGCCTAGGGGTGAGTAATCAGCCCCAGCATTTT.

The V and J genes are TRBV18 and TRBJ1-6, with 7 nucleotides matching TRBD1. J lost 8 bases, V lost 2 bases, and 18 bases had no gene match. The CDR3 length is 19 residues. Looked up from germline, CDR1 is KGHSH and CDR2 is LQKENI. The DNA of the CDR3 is TGTGCCAGCTCACCAATCGCCGGTATCGGTCGGGACAGTGATTCACCCCTCCACTTT. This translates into CASSPIAGIGRDSDSPLHF.

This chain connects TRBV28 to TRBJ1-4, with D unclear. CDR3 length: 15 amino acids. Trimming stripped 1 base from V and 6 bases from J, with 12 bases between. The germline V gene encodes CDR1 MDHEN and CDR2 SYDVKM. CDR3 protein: CASSLLSGIHEKLFF. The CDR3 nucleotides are TGTGCCAGCAGTTTATTATCGGGGATCCATGAAAAACTGTTTTTT. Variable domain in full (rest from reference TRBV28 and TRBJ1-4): DVKVTQSSRYLVKRTGEKVFLECVQDMDHENMFWYRQDPGLGLRLIYFSYDVKMKEKGDIPEGYSVSREKKERFSLILESASTNQTSMYLCASSLLSGIHEKLFFGSGTQLSVL.

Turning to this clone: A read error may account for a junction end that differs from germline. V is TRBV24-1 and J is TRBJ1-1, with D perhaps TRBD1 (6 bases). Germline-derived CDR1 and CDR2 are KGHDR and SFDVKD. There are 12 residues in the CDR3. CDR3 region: CATSEGDTEAFF. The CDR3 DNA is TGTGCCACCAGTGAGGGGGACACGGAAGCTTTCTTT.

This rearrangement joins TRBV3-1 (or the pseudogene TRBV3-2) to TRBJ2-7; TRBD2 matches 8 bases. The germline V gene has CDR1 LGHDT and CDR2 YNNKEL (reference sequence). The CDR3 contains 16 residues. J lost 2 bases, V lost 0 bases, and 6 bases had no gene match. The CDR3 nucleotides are TGTGCCAGCAGCCAAGACGGCGGGGGGTCTCCCTACGAGCAGTACTTC. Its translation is CASSQDGGGSPYEQYF.

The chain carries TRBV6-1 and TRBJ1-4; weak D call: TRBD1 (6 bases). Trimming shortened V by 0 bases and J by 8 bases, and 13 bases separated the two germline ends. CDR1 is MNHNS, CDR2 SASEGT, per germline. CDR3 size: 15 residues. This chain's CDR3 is CASSEAGGLQEKLFF. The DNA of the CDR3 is TGTGCCAGCAGTGAAGCGGGGGGGCTTCAGGAAAAACTGTTTTTT.

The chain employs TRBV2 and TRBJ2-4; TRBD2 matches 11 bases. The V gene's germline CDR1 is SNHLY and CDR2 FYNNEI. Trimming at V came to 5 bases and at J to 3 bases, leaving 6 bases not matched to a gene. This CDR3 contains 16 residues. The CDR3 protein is CASSFSGGGFKNIQYF. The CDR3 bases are TGTGCCAGCAGTTTTAGCGGGGGGGGATTCAAAAACATTCAGTACTTC.

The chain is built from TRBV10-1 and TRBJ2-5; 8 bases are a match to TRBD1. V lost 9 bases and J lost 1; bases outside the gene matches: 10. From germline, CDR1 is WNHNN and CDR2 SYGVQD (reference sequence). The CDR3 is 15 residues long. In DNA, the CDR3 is TGCGCCAGTCCGGGTGACAGGGGATTCCAAGAGACCCAGTACTTC. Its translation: CASPGDRGFQETQYF.

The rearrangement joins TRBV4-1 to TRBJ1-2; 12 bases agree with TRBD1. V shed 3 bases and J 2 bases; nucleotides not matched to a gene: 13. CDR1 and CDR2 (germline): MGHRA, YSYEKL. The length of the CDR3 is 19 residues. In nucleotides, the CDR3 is TGCGCCAGCAGCCAGGGCCCCGGGGACAGGGGGCCTTCCAACTATGGCTACACCTTC. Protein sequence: CASSQGPGDRGPSNYGYTF.